Sequencing of this T cell receptor (beta chain) was carried out in a study of T-cell reconstitution after alpha-beta-depleted transplantation in children. Library preparation (for TCRbeta) was performed with unique molecular identifiers. TCRdb passed the PCR reads through MiXCR, listing each CDR3 protein once. The table lists around 480,000 distinct CDR3 sequences, about 30% of them singletons. This CDR3 spans 14 amino acids. CDR1 MDHEN and CDR2 SYDVKM come from the germline V gene. Trimming pared 4 bases from V and 0 bases from J, leaving 10 bases between. This material consisted of PBMCs from the stem cell graft donor, taken from the stem cell graft. The chain couples TRBV28 to TRBJ2-7, with TRBD1 as a possible D gene (6 bases). This TCR derives from a human donor who donated a stem cell graft to a child with aplastic anemia. The DNA of the CDR3 is TGTGCCAGCAGTTCAGGACAGAGCTCCTACGAGCAGTACTTC. The encoded protein is CASSSGQSSYEQYF.